The 14 T cell receptor beta chains presented below share a single source sample, sequenced in a study of control samples from healthy donors and cancer patients. Repertoires were generated with immunoSEQ multiplex PCR, while TCRdb's copy carries only in-frame clones and drops some. Among 120,000 to 150,000 clones listed, 75% to 95% were seen once. Sequences were obtained from blood. The receptors here all came from a man aged 30 to 45 in good health.

The chain couples TRBV6-5 to TRBJ1-5, with D possibly being TRBD1 (6 bases). From germline, CDR1 is MNHEY and CDR2 SVGAGI. The CDR3 has 13 residues. V was cut by 6 bases and J by 7 bases, with 13 bases left in between. CDR3 protein: CASSTGLRQPQHF. CDR3 DNA sequence: TGTGCCAGCAGCACAGGGTTAAGACAGCCCCAGCATTTT.

The genes are TRBV19 and TRBJ1-1; the D gene is possibly TRBD1 (6 bases). Trimming cost V 3 bases and J 5 bases, with 10 bases left between them. This CDR3 contains 13 residues. The V gene's germline CDR1 is LNHDA and CDR2 SQIVND (reference sequence). The CDR3 nucleotides read TGTGCCAGTAGTATTTGGGGGCAAACTGAAGCTTTCTTT. Protein product: CASSIWGQTEAFF.

As regards this clone: One end of the junction does not line up with germline, which may come from a read error. This chain uses TRBV19 with TRBJ2-1; possibly TRBD1 for D (5 bases). The CDR3 contains 13 residues. Germline CDR1 and CDR2: LNHDA and SQIVND (reference sequence). CDR3 region: CAGSIDQGDEQFF. In nucleotides, the CDR3 is TGTGCCGGTAGTATAGATCAGGGCGATGAGCAGTTCTTC. Full variable domain (missing parts from reference TRBV19 and TRBJ2-1): DGGITQSPKYLFRKEGQNVTLSCEQNLNHDAMYWYRQDPGQGLRLIYYSQIVNDFQKGDIAEGYSVSREKKESFPLTVTSAQKNPTAFYLCAGSIDQGDEQFFGPGTRLTVL.

The V call is TRBV5-8, the J call TRBJ2-1; D gene ambiguous. Trimming pared 4 bases from V and 0 bases from J, leaving 11 bases between. Germline CDR1 reads SGHTS; CDR2 reads YDEGEE. This CDR3 comprises 15 residues. CDR3 coding DNA: TGTGCCAGCAGCCATACAGTCAGCTCCTACAATGAGCAGTTCTTC. Translating it yields CASSHTVSSYNEQFF.

The rearrangement joins TRBV6-4 to TRBJ2-3; 14 bases are shared with TRBD2. The CDR3 is 14 amino acids. V lost 10 bases, J lost 4 bases, and 4 bases stayed unmatched. CDR1 and CDR2 from the germline V gene are MRHNA and SNTAGT. Here the CDR3 reads CATPGLAGADTQYF. The CDR3 DNA is TGTGCCACTCCGGGACTAGCGGGGGCAGATACGCAGTATTTT.

In its sample, this clone was seen a few times. V gene TRBV6-5 combines with J gene TRBJ2-7; TRBD1 aligns across 9 bases. Germline lookup yields CDR1 MNHEY and CDR2 SVGAGI. CDR3 length equals 15 residues. V lost 6 bases, J lost 0 bases, and 6 bases stayed unmatched. The chain's CDR3 is CASSRGTGISYEQYF. CDR3 coding DNA: TGTGCCAGCAGCCGGGGGACAGGGATCTCCTACGAGCAGTACTTC.

This clone occurred once. This chain joins TRBV2 and TRBJ2-7; 10 bases line up with TRBD2. Per the germline V gene, CDR1 is SNHLY and CDR2 is FYNNEI. This CDR3 comprises 16 residues. V gave up 1 base and J gave up 3 bases; unmatched junction bases: 6. DNA for the CDR3: TGTGCCAGCAGTGAAGTTCTGCTAGCGGGGGACTACGAGCAGTACTTC. Residues: CASSEVLLAGDYEQYF.

V is TRBV27 and J is TRBJ2-7, with TRBD1 identical over 8 bases. The CDR3 contains 15 residues. Trimming removed 6 bases from V and 3 bases from J; junction bases left unmatched: 10. CDR1 MNHEY and CDR2 SMNVEV come from the germline V gene (reference sequence). CDR3 protein: CASSRRGTGIYEQYF. CDR3 in DNA: TGTGCCAGCAGCCGCCGGGGGACAGGTATCTACGAGCAGTACTTC.

The J gene is TRBJ1-4, the V gene TRBV5-1; D not resolved. This CDR3 comprises 18 residues. The V end was cut by 0 bases, the J end by 7 bases, with 22 bases between. Germline V gene data show CDR1 as SGHRS and CDR2 as YFSETQ. CDR3 in DNA: TGCGCCAGCAGCTTGGAGGGATTTGACAATCTGGTCAGTGAAAAACTGTTTTTT. Amino acids: CASSLEGFDNLVSEKLFF.

J is TRBJ2-7 and V is TRBV7-8; 13 bases align to TRBD2. This CDR3 spans 17 amino acids. The ends lost 5 bases at V and 3 bases at J; junction bases unmatched: 10. CDR1 SGHVS and CDR2 FQNEAQ come from the germline V gene. The CDR3 spells CASSARLAGGINYEQYF. DNA for the CDR3: TGTGCCAGCAGCGCCCGACTAGCGGGGGGTATTAACTACGAGCAGTACTTC. Drawing the rest from reference TRBV7-8 and TRBJ2-7, the complete variable domain is GAGVSQSPRYKVAKRGQDVALRCDPISGHVSLFWYQQALGQGPEFLTYFQNEAQLDKSGLPSDRFFAERPEGSVSTLKIQRTQQEDSAVYLCASSARLAGGINYEQYFGPGTRLTVT.

This rearrangement joins TRBV6-4 to TRBJ1-1; D call uncertain. The CDR3 covers 12 residues. Germline V lookup: CDR1 MRHNA, CDR2 SNTAGT. V lost 5 bases and J lost 4, with 8 bases in between. The CDR3 protein is CASSRPPTEAFF. The CDR3 DNA reads TGTGCCAGCAGTCGCCCCCCCACTGAAGCTTTCTTT.

The chain has TRBV27 and TRBJ1-1; D not certain. The germline V gene encodes CDR1 MNHEY and CDR2 SMNVEV (reference sequence). This CDR3 is 15 amino acids long. V was clipped by 4 bases and J by 3 bases, with 15 bases between them. DNA of the CDR3: TGTGCCAGCAGTTACATATTCTCTGAGCACACTGAAGCTTTCTTT. It encodes CASSYIFSEHTEAFF.

This sequence joins TRBV30 and TRBJ1-2; 7 bases agree with TRBD1. This CDR3 has 13 residues. Per the germline V gene, CDR1 is GTSNPN and CDR2 is SVGIG (reference sequence). V was clipped by 0 bases and J by 7 bases; unmatched bases: 5. CDR3 residues: CAWSVGQGGGYTF. CDR3 DNA sequence: TGTGCCTGGAGTGTTGGTCAGGGGGGTGGCTACACCTTC. Full variable domain (outside the CDR3, taken from reference TRBV30 and TRBJ1-2): SQTIHQWPATLVQPVGSPLSLECTVEGTSNPNLYWYRQAAGRGLQLLFYSVGIGQISSEVPQNLSASRPQDRQFILSSKKLLLSDSGFYLCAWSVGQGGGYTFGSGTRLTVV.

A single count supports this clone. The V and J genes are TRBV3-1 (or the pseudogene TRBV3-2) and TRBJ1-4, with D tentatively TRBD1 (5 bases). The CDR3 is 17 amino acids. The V and J ends lost 6 bases and 3 bases respectively, with 20 bases between them. Germline V gives CDR1 LGHDT, CDR2 YNNKEL (reference sequence). The CDR3 DNA reads TGTGCCAGCAGTTCACTCCAGGGCTGGGAGTCTAATGAAAAACTGTTTTTT. Translating gives CASSSLQGWESNEKLFF.